The 21 T cell receptor beta chains reported below all come from one sample, sequenced in a study of blood T cell repertoires in COVID-19. The method was immunoSEQ multiplex PCR; TCRdb's version includes in-frame clones alone and lacks a portion of them. Of 130,000 to 150,000 clones in the sample, roughly 85% are singletons; the top ten hold approximately 3.6%. The sample comprised peripheral blood. These receptors were collected from a man between 60 and 75 years old with acute or convalescent COVID-19.

V usage is TRBV4-2 and J usage is TRBJ2-1; 9 bases agree with TRBD2. Per the germline V gene, CDR1 is LGHNA and CDR2 is YNFKEQ. The CDR3 contains 16 residues. After removal of 1 base from V and 9 bases from J, the junction contained 10 bases not matched to a gene. CDR3 bases: TGTGCCAGCAGCCAAGTAGGGACTAGCCGGATGGGTGAGCAGTTCTTC. Encoded protein: CASSQVGTSRMGEQFF.

This rearrangement joins TRBV19 to TRBJ1-5; TRBD1 matches 7 bases. CDR1 and CDR2 from the germline V gene are LNHDA and SQIVND (reference sequence). The CDR3 extends over 12 amino acids. J gave up 5 bases and V 10 bases, and 5 bases lay outside the gene matches. DNA for the CDR3: TGTGCCACCGGGACAGCCGATCAGCCCCAGCATTTT. Protein sequence: CATGTADQPQHF.

This rearrangement joins TRBV5-6 to TRBJ1-2; D remains unclear. This CDR3 is 14 amino acids long. The germline V gene encodes CDR1 SGHDT and CDR2 YYEEEE. Trimming cost V 2 bases and J 4 bases, with 12 bases left between them. The CDR3 DNA follows: TGTGCCAGCAGCTTATCGGGGAGCCTCTATGGCTACACCTTC. Its protein is CASSLSGSLYGYTF.

This chain joins TRBV2 and TRBJ1-2; 9 nucleotides match TRBD1. After removal of 6 bases from V and 4 bases from J, the junction contained 6 bases not matched to a gene. CDR3 length equals 14 residues. Germline assignment: CDR1 SNHLY and CDR2 FYNNEI. The CDR3 DNA reads TGTGCCAGCAGGGGGGGACAGGGTGGCTATGGCTACACCTTC. It specifies CASRGGQGGYGYTF.

V usage is TRBV12-3 or TRBV12-4 and J usage is TRBJ1-1; D is perhaps TRBD1 (5 bases). V was cut by 6 bases and J by 3 bases, with 11 bases left in between. The CDR3 sequence is 13 residues long. The CDR3 spells CASSQDRYTEAFF. In DNA, the CDR3 is TGTGCCAGCAGCCAAGACAGATACACTGAAGCTTTCTTT.

The rearrangement links TRBV15 to TRBJ1-3; D is unresolved. In germline, CDR1 is LNHNV, CDR2 YYDKDF (reference sequence). This CDR3 has 15 amino acids. V dropped 1 base and J dropped 2 bases, with 9 bases sitting between them. DNA of the CDR3: TGTGCCACCAGCAGAGGTGGCGGAGCTGGAAACACCATATATTTT. Translation: CATSRGGGAGNTIYF. The variable domain in full, completed from reference TRBV15 and TRBJ1-3, reads DAMVIQNPRYQVTQFGKPVTLSCSQTLNHNVMYWYQQKSSQAPKLLFHYYDKDFNNEADTPDNFQSRRPNTSFCFLDIRSPGLGDTAMYLCATSRGGGAGNTIYFGEGSWLTVV.

CDR3 sequence (DNA): TGTGCCAGCAGTTATGTGGGCGGGACCTCGCCCCTCCACTTT. Translation gives CASSYVGGTSPLHF. This sequence joins TRBV6-5 and TRBJ1-6; TRBD1 might be the D (5 bases). The CDR3 extends over 14 amino acids. The germline V gene has CDR1 MNHEY and CDR2 SVGAGI. Trimming removed 3 bases at V and 13 bases at J, with 16 bases between.

This clone was counted a few times. This chain uses TRBV12-3 or TRBV12-4 with TRBJ1-2; 7 nucleotides align to TRBD1. This CDR3 is 13 amino acids long. Trimming took 3 bases from V and 7 from J; bases not matched to a gene: 5. The CDR3 protein is CASSFDRAIGYTF. In DNA form, the CDR3 reads TGTGCCAGCAGTTTCGACAGGGCTATTGGCTACACCTTC.

The V and J genes are TRBV28 and TRBJ2-1; TRBD1 aligns across 8 bases. The length of the CDR3 is 16 residues. CDR1 is MDHEN and CDR2 is SYDVKM in the germline V gene. Trimming cost V 5 bases and J 1 base; bases outside gene matches: 7. CDR3: CASSDTGGGSYNEQFF. CDR3 DNA sequence: TGTGCCAGCAGTGACACAGGGGGTGGGTCCTACAATGAGCAGTTCTTC.

The chain links TRBV9 to TRBJ2-1, with 7 positions matching TRBD2. The germline V gene encodes CDR1 SGDLS and CDR2 YYNGEE. Losses at the gene ends were 6 bases for V and 8 bases for J; bases not matched to a gene: 8. This CDR3 has 13 amino acids. The CDR3 coding sequence is TGTGCCAGCACAGGCGGGAGCTGGGATGAGCAGTTCTTC. Translating gives CASTGGSWDEQFF.

The CDR3 nucleotides are TGTGCCAGCAGTTCGGACAGGTTGCAGTACTTC. Protein sequence: CASSSDRLQYF. The V and J genes are TRBV28 and TRBJ2-7, with 7 bases lining up with TRBD1. Germline CDR1 and CDR2: MDHEN and SYDVKM. The CDR3 sequence is 11 residues long. After removal of 4 bases from V and 9 bases from J, the junction contained 3 bases not matched to a gene.

V usage is TRBV4-1 and J usage is TRBJ2-7; 9 bases map to TRBD1. V trimming: 0 bases; J trimming: 2 bases; junction bases outside the gene matches: 5. The CDR3 is 16 amino acids. Germline V gene data show CDR1 as MGHRA and CDR2 as YSYEKL. For the CDR3, the DNA is TGCGCCAGCAGCCAAGATACGACAGGGGGGGCCTACGAGCAGTACTTC. This sequence encodes CASSQDTTGGAYEQYF.

The genes are TRBV10-3 and TRBJ2-7; D is perhaps TRBD2 (6 bases). This CDR3 is built from 14 residues. CDR1 and CDR2 from the germline V gene are ENHRY and SYGVKD. V gave up 2 bases and J gave up 2 bases, with 10 bases separating them. CDR3 in DNA: TGTGCCATCAGTGAGGGAGGACTACCCTACGAGCAGTACTTC. This encodes CAISEGGLPYEQYF.

This chain's CDR3 is CASSHTGGSVSYEQYF. The CDR3 DNA reads as TGTGCCAGCAGTCATACAGGGGGCTCGGTATCCTACGAGCAGTACTTC. The chain links TRBV28 to TRBJ2-7; 9 bases align to TRBD1. Trimming at V came to 5 bases and at J to 1 base, leaving 9 bases not matched to a gene. Germline values: CDR1 MDHEN, CDR2 SYDVKM. The CDR3 runs to 16 residues.

Worth noting for this clone: This CDR3 is also generated by other DNA sequences in the sample. The chain has TRBV7-9 and TRBJ1-4; 10 nucleotides align to TRBD1. Per the germline V gene, CDR1 is SEHNR and CDR2 is FQNEAQ (reference sequence). Trimming took 4 bases from V and 4 from J; bases not matched to a gene: 0. The CDR3 is 14 amino acids. CDR3 sequence reads: CASSWTGGNEKLFF. Here the CDR3 DNA reads TGTGCCAGCAGCTGGACAGGGGGTAATGAAAAACTGTTTTTT.

The chain combines TRBV28 with TRBJ2-2, with no clear D. This CDR3 comprises 15 residues. Trimming removed 2 bases at V and 3 bases at J, with 10 bases between. In germline, CDR1 is MDHEN, CDR2 SYDVKM. The CDR3 DNA sequence: TGTGCCAGCAGTTTAATCAGGATAGACACCGGGGAGCTGTTTTTT. Translation gives CASSLIRIDTGELFF.

As regards this clone: Other DNA sequences in this sample translate to the same CDR3. V usage is TRBV6-5 and J usage is TRBJ1-5, with 8 bases aligning to TRBD1. CDR1 MNHEY and CDR2 SVGAGI come from the germline V gene. Trimming at V came to 6 bases and at J to 2 bases, leaving 3 bases not matched to a gene. This CDR3 region has 14 residues. The CDR3 region is CASRPTGGNQPQHF. The CDR3 DNA reads as TGTGCCAGCAGGCCGACAGGGGGCAATCAGCCCCAGCATTTT.

This clone has just one count. The chain uses TRBV19 and TRBJ1-1, with a possible D match to TRBD1 (6 bases). Trimming shortened V by 6 bases and J by 8 bases, and 13 bases separated the two germline ends. Germline values: CDR1 LNHDA, CDR2 SQIVND (reference sequence). The CDR3 runs 12 residues. CDR3 DNA: TGTGCCAGTAGATTAACAGGGCAAGAAGCTTTCTTT. This gives the protein CASRLTGQEAFF.

This chain uses TRBV27 with TRBJ2-7; TRBD1 might be the D (6 bases). This CDR3 has 14 amino acids. The germline V and J ends were trimmed by 5 bases and 4 bases, with 15 bases remaining between them. Per germline, CDR1 MNHEY and CDR2 SMNVEV (reference sequence). CDR3 DNA sequence: TGTGCCAGCAGTGACTTTGGGGGCCGTTACGAGCAGTACTTC. This gives the protein CASSDFGGRYEQYF.

The chain joins TRBV30 to TRBJ2-2; tentatively, D is TRBD2 (6 bases). V dropped 3 bases and J dropped 3 bases, with 11 bases sitting between them. Germline CDR1 GTSNPN, CDR2 SVGIG (reference sequence). The CDR3 is 14 amino acids. The CDR3 DNA is TGTGCCTGGAGGGTCGGGGGTTACACCGGGGAGCTGTTTTTT. Translating it yields CAWRVGGYTGELFF.

This clone was recorded once. This chain uses TRBV3-1 (or the pseudogene TRBV3-2) with TRBJ1-1, with D possibly matching TRBD1 (6 bases). This CDR3 has 14 residues. Germline V gene data show CDR1 as LGHDT and CDR2 as YNNKEL (reference sequence). Between the trimmed V and J ends, which lost 5 bases and 5 bases, there was a span of 15 bases. Here the CDR3 reads CASSALGGGTEAFF. In DNA, the CDR3 is TGTGCCAGCAGCGCCTTAGGGGGGGGAACTGAAGCTTTCTTT.